One sample yielded the 19 T cell receptor beta chains listed below, sequenced in a study of T cell responses to AZD1222 COVID-19 vaccine. Some clones are missing from TCRdb's copy, which holds only in-frame ones; the method was immunoSEQ multiplex PCR. This table has about 160,000 clones, about 95% appearing once. The input for sequencing was peripheral blood, taken on day 0 of AZD1222 vaccination. The receptors originated from an adult in good health.

This chain uses TRBV27 with TRBJ2-1, with 8 bases fitting TRBD1. Germline CDR1 and CDR2: MNHEY and SMNVEV (reference sequence). The CDR3 runs to 15 residues. V gave up 5 bases and J gave up 1 base; unmatched junction bases: 4. CDR3 in DNA: TGTGCCAGCAGTGCCGACAGGGGATCCTACAATGAGCAGTTCTTC. Translating gives CASSADRGSYNEQFF.

This chain uses TRBV11-2 with TRBJ2-7; D remains unclear. In germline, CDR1 is SGHAT, CDR2 FQNNGV. Trimming cost V 6 bases and J 2 bases, with 14 bases left between them. The CDR3 extends over 14 amino acids. The CDR3 bases are TGTGCCAGCAGGCCCGCCCATACAGCCTACGAGCAGTACGTC. It codes for CASRPAHTAYEQYV.

The rearrangement joins TRBV12-3 or TRBV12-4 to TRBJ1-1; no definite D call. The V end lost 4 bases, the J end lost 1 base, and 4 bases lay between the germline ends. This CDR3 has 12 amino acids. In DNA, the CDR3 is TGTGCCAGCAGTTGGAGGAACACTGAAGCTTTCTTT. Amino acid sequence: CASSWRNTEAFF.

The chain carries TRBV27 and TRBJ1-3, with D unclear. CDR3 size: 15 residues. Trimming took off 6 bases at V and 0 bases at J, with 12 bases between the two ends. Germline lookup yields CDR1 MNHEY and CDR2 SMNVEV (reference sequence). As DNA, the CDR3 is TGTGCCAGCAGGGGCCCCTTTAGCTCTGGAAACACCATATATTTT. It translates to CASRGPFSSGNTIYF.

The genes are TRBV3-1 (or the pseudogene TRBV3-2) and TRBJ2-3; D gene ambiguous. Germline loops: CDR1 LGHDT, CDR2 YNNKEL (reference sequence). This CDR3 contains 13 residues. V dropped 2 bases and J dropped 8 bases, with 11 bases sitting between them. The CDR3 is CASSQLAQVTQYF. The CDR3 DNA sequence: TGTGCCAGCAGCCAATTAGCTCAGGTTACGCAGTATTTT.

V gene TRBV28 combines with J gene TRBJ2-7; a possible D gene is TRBD2 (5 bases). The CDR3 runs 14 residues. Germline values: CDR1 MDHEN, CDR2 SYDVKM. The ends were cut back, 2 bases at V and 1 base at J, with 9 bases in the middle. The CDR3 loop is CASSLVPGSYEQYV. CDR3 coding DNA: TGTGCCAGCAGTTTAGTTCCGGGGTCCTACGAGCAGTACGTC.

The rearrangement links TRBV11-3 to TRBJ2-3; tentative D call: TRBD2 (5 bases). V was clipped by 6 bases and J by 4 bases, with 17 bases between them. This CDR3 comprises 15 residues. Germline loops: CDR1 SGHNT, CDR2 YENEEA. CDR3 coding DNA: TGTGCCAGCAGTCAAGGACTGTCCGGCCCAGATACGCAGTATTTT. This translates into CASSQGLSGPDTQYF.

The chain is built from TRBV6-5 and TRBJ1-5; no firm D call. The V gene lost 2 bases and the J gene lost 3 bases, with 11 bases spanning the gap. This CDR3 comprises 15 residues. CDR1 is MNHEY and CDR2 is SVGAGI in the germline V gene. DNA of the CDR3: TGTGCCAGCAGTTACGGCAGTGGGCACAATCAGCCCCAGCATTTT. This sequence encodes CASSYGSGHNQPQHF.

The chain has TRBV4-1 and TRBJ1-6, with D possibly matching TRBD1 (5 bases). Germline loops: CDR1 MGHRA, CDR2 YSYEKL. The V and J ends lost 1 base and 9 bases respectively, with 10 bases between them. This CDR3 has 14 amino acids. The CDR3 region is CASSQALGASPLHF. DNA of the CDR3: TGCGCCAGCAGCCAAGCCCTCGGGGCTTCACCCCTCCACTTT.

Only one count was recorded for this clone. The chain is built from TRBV7-3 and TRBJ1-2; TRBD1 is a possible D gene (6 bases). Germline CDR1 is SGHTA and CDR2 is FQGTGA. The CDR3 runs to 13 residues. Trimming stripped 6 bases from V and 2 bases from J, with 10 bases between. In DNA form, the CDR3 reads TGTGCCAGCAGTCTGGACAGCAACTATGGCTACACCTTC. This encodes CASSLDSNYGYTF.

This clone appeared a single time. The chain employs TRBV29-1 and TRBJ1-2, with 7 bases aligning to TRBD1. Per the germline V gene, CDR1 is SQVTM and CDR2 is ANQGSEA. This CDR3 has 12 residues. Trimming took 4 bases from V and 4 from J; bases not matched to a gene: 3. The CDR3 spells CSVVGQSYGYTF. CDR3 in DNA: TGCAGCGTTGTGGGACAGAGCTATGGCTACACCTTC.

The V call is TRBV5-6, the J call TRBJ1-5; 8 nucleotides agree with TRBD1. This CDR3 spans 14 amino acids. V lost 6 bases, J lost 3 bases, and 5 bases stayed unmatched. The germline CDR1 and CDR2 sequences are SGHDT and YYEEEE. CDR3 in amino acids: CASTPGGHNQPQHF. DNA for the CDR3: TGTGCCAGCACCCCAGGGGGCCACAATCAGCCCCAGCATTTT.

The chain employs TRBV5-1 and TRBJ2-5; TRBD1 might be the D (5 bases). The CDR3 totals 14 residues. Germline V gene lookup returns CDR1 SGHRS and CDR2 YFSETQ. With 6 bases removed from V and 0 bases from J, the gap between germline ends came to 12 bases. CDR3 loop: CASTRQLHQETQYF. The DNA for the CDR3 is TGCGCCAGCACCAGACAGTTACACCAAGAGACCCAGTACTTC.

This chain joins TRBV19 and TRBJ2-2; TRBD1 or TRBD2 may be the D gene (5 bases each). V was pared by 0 bases and J by 3 bases, with 17 bases between. Germline V lookup: CDR1 LNHDA, CDR2 SQIVND (reference sequence). The CDR3 extends over 18 amino acids. CDR3 bases: TGTGCCAGTAGTATAGAGCCTCGGGCCCGGGGCCACACCGGGGAGCTGTTTTTT. Its translation: CASSIEPRARGHTGELFF.

The chain is built from TRBV11-2 and TRBJ2-1; no firm D call. V was cut by 5 bases and J by 8 bases, with 16 bases left in between. This CDR3 has 14 amino acids. In germline, CDR1 is SGHAT, CDR2 FQNNGV. The DNA for the CDR3 is TGTGCCAGCAGCCCCCATACCGGTTCCGATGAGCAGTTCTTC. Translating it yields CASSPHTGSDEQFF.

The CDR3: CASSFGGAAFF. CDR3 bases: TGTGCCAGCAGCTTCGGCGGAGCGGCTTTCTTT. The genes are TRBV5-4 and TRBJ1-1; D not certain. Germline CDR1 is SGHNT and CDR2 is YYREEE (reference sequence). There are 11 residues in the CDR3. V lost 2 bases and J 11 bases, leaving 10 bases between the germline ends.

This clone occurred once. The gene calls are TRBV9 and TRBJ1-4; TRBD1 agrees at 7 bases. The CDR3 runs 14 residues. The V gene's germline CDR1 is SGDLS and CDR2 YYNGEE. V dropped 4 bases and J dropped 4; count of bases not matched to a gene: 4. CDR3 sequence: CASSMGQRNEKLFF. CDR3 sequence (DNA): TGTGCCAGCAGCATGGGACAGCGTAATGAAAAACTGTTTTTT.

The chain joins TRBV7-2 to TRBJ2-1, with a possible D match to TRBD1 (5 bases). There are 17 residues in the CDR3. The germline V and J ends were trimmed by 4 bases and 1 base, with 17 bases remaining between them. CDR1 is SGHTA, CDR2 FQGNSA, per germline. CDR3 nucleotide sequence: TGTGCCAGCAGCTCCCCCCTCAGGGCCGTATCCTACAATGAGCAGTTCTTC. It translates to CASSSPLRAVSYNEQFF.

The chain employs TRBV6-2 or TRBV6-3 and TRBJ2-2; D may correspond to TRBD1 or TRBD2 (5 bases each). The CDR3 loop spans 15 amino acids. Per the germline V gene, CDR1 is MNHEY and CDR2 is SVGEGT. With 6 bases removed from V and 8 bases from J, the gap between germline ends came to 19 bases. The CDR3 DNA follows: TGTGCCAGCAGCGAACCCGGACTGGGGGAGGGGGAGCTGTTTTTT. Translated, it gives CASSEPGLGEGELFF.